The 20 T cell receptor beta chains presented below share a single source sample, sequenced in a study of cytomegalovirus exposure and HLA in healthy donors. PCR primers comprised 60 Vbeta and 13 Jbeta primers. Libraries were prepared by immunoSEQ multiplex PCR; TCRdb keeps only in-frame clonotypes and omits some of them. The sample lists some 100,000 clones, about 77% occurring once. The material sequenced was PBMCs. The source is a woman aged 18 to 35 in good health and CMV-seropositive.

V usage is TRBV4-2 and J usage is TRBJ2-7; maybe TRBD1 (6 bases). Germline loops: CDR1 LGHNA, CDR2 YNFKEQ. V lost 0 bases and J lost 3, with 15 bases in between. This CDR3 is 16 amino acids long. CDR3 nucleotides: TGTGCCAGCAGCCAAGATGGGGAAGGGGGTGTCTACGAGCAGTACTTC. Its translation: CASSQDGEGGVYEQYF.

This chain connects TRBV4-1 to TRBJ2-1; 15 bases match TRBD2. In germline, CDR1 is MGHRA, CDR2 YSYEKL. V shed 5 bases, J shed 8 bases, and the junction held 7 bases outside the gene matches. The CDR3 is made up of 16 amino acids. CDR3 sequence (DNA): TGCGCCAGCAGCAATCCCGGGACTAGCGGGAGGTATGAGCAGTTCTTC. Its translation is CASSNPGTSGRYEQFF.

The chain joins TRBV7-6 to TRBJ2-5; the D gene is possibly TRBD1 (7 bases). The CDR3 spans 14 residues. Germline V lookup: CDR1 SGHVS, CDR2 FNYEAQ. The V end lost 1 base, the J end lost 7 bases, and 13 bases lay between the germline ends. This CDR3 is CASSLEEGARTQYF. CDR3 coding DNA: TGTGCCAGCAGCTTAGAGGAGGGGGCTCGGACCCAGTACTTC.

There are a few counts of this clone. This rearrangement joins TRBV19 to TRBJ2-1; 8 bases agree with TRBD1. After removal of 6 bases from V and 4 bases from J, the junction contained 8 bases not matched to a gene. The CDR3 extends over 15 amino acids. CDR1 is LNHDA, CDR2 SQIVND, per germline (reference sequence). This CDR3 reads CASRPPGGAYNEQFF. The DNA for the CDR3 is TGTGCCAGTAGGCCTCCAGGGGGCGCGTACAATGAGCAGTTCTTC. The full variable domain, completed using reference TRBV19 and TRBJ2-1, is DGGITQSPKYLFRKEGQNVTLSCEQNLNHDAMYWYRQDPGQGLRLIYYSQIVNDFQKGDIAEGYSVSREKKESFPLTVTSAQKNPTAFYLCASRPPGGAYNEQFFGPGTRLTVL.

The V and J genes are TRBV14 and TRBJ1-3; D may be TRBD1 (6 bases). V lost 4 bases and J lost 0, with 7 bases in between. The CDR3 is 14 residues long. Looked up from germline, CDR1 is SGHDN and CDR2 is FVKESK. CDR3 sequence reads: CASSPGHSGNTIYF. CDR3 bases: TGTGCCAGCAGCCCGGGACACTCTGGAAACACCATATATTTT.

This rearrangement joins TRBV4-2 to TRBJ1-2, with TRBD1 matching over 9 bases. With 8 bases clipped from V and 4 bases from J, the junction kept 5 bases outside the gene matches. The CDR3 runs 13 residues. From germline, CDR1 is LGHNA and CDR2 YNFKEQ. CDR3 coding DNA: TGTGCCAGCTGGGACAGGGCTTCCTATGGCTACACCTTC. Translation: CASWDRASYGYTF.

CDR3 sequence reads: CASSQDLTGDQETQYF. The CDR3 DNA reads as TGCGCCAGCAGCCAAGATTTGACAGGTGACCAAGAGACCCAGTACTTC. V usage is TRBV4-3 and J usage is TRBJ2-5; D perhaps matches TRBD1 (6 bases). Germline V CDR1 and CDR2: LGHNA, YSLEER. CDR3 length equals 16 residues. V shed 0 bases and J shed 0 bases, with 11 bases lying between them.

This clone appeared a single time. The chain has TRBV5-8 and TRBJ2-7; no firm D call. The germline V gene has CDR1 SGHTS and CDR2 YDEGEE. The CDR3 has 13 residues. Trimming removed 1 base from V and 0 bases from J, with 5 bases in between. CDR3 protein: CASSLSTSYEQYF. The CDR3 DNA follows: TGTGCCAGCAGCTTGAGCACCTCCTACGAGCAGTACTTC.

This clone was recorded a few times. The chain recombines TRBV11-3 with TRBJ2-4; D is possibly TRBD1 (5 bases). V lost 3 bases and J lost 6, with 12 bases in between. Germline CDR1 is SGHNT and CDR2 is YENEEA. CDR3 length: 14 amino acids. The CDR3 DNA follows: TGTGCCAGCAGCTTCTGGCAGGGTGGAAACATTCAGTACTTC. Protein sequence: CASSFWQGGNIQYF.

This sequence joins TRBV7-8 and TRBJ2-1; TRBD2 agrees at 12 bases. The CDR3 sequence is 14 residues long. Germline V lookup: CDR1 SGHVS, CDR2 FQNEAQ. The V and J ends lost 6 bases and 7 bases, in that order; junction bases with no gene match: 4. DNA of the CDR3: TGTGCCAGCAGGCTAGCGGGAGGGTTTAATGAGCAGTTCTTC. Residues: CASRLAGGFNEQFF.

The chain recombines TRBV7-9 with TRBJ1-2; 7 bases are shared with TRBD1. The CDR3 contains 15 residues. V dropped 3 bases and J dropped 8; count of bases not matched to a gene: 12. Germline CDR1 reads SEHNR; CDR2 reads FQNEAQ (reference sequence). CDR3 protein: CASSFQTGTFEGYTF. The DNA for the CDR3 is TGTGCCAGCAGCTTTCAGACAGGGACTTTCGAGGGCTACACCTTC.

Remarks on this clone: This CDR3 is missing its conserved last phenylalanine or tryptophan, likely due to a read error. The gene calls are TRBV19 and TRBJ1-1; D remains unclear. This CDR3 contains 14 residues. V was trimmed by 4 bases and J by 4 bases, leaving 13 bases between them. The germline gives CDR1 LNHDA, CDR2 SQIVND (reference sequence). The CDR3 spells CASSSRFGSTEAFL. The CDR3 coding sequence is TGTGCCAGTAGTAGTCGGTTCGGGAGCACTGAAGCTTTCCTT.

The V gene is TRBV25-1, the J gene TRBJ2-3, with a weak D call TRBD2 (5 bases). The V gene's germline CDR1 is MGHDK and CDR2 SYGVNS. V lost 3 bases and J 0 bases, leaving 13 bases between the germline ends. The CDR3 sequence is 16 residues long. The CDR3 sequence: CASSDSRGASTDTQYF. CDR3 in DNA: TGTGCCAGCAGTGATTCACGGGGAGCTAGCACAGATACGCAGTATTTT. The whole variable domain, remainder taken from reference TRBV25-1 and TRBJ2-3, is EADIYQTPRYLVIGTGKKITLECSQTMGHDKMYWYQQDPGMELHLIHYSYGVNSTEKGDLSSESTVSRIRTEHFPLTLESARPSHTSQYLCASSDSRGASTDTQYFGPGTRLTVL.

The chain couples TRBV10-3 to TRBJ2-3, with 9 nucleotides matching TRBD1. CDR1 is ENHRY, CDR2 SYGVKD, per germline. This CDR3 has 17 residues. Germline trimming cut 0 bases from V and 4 bases from J; bases unmatched to any gene: 8. CDR3 protein: CAISESQGQGRADTQYF. The CDR3 DNA reads as TGTGCCATCAGTGAGTCGCAAGGACAGGGGAGGGCAGATACGCAGTATTTT.

The V gene is TRBV11-2, the J gene TRBJ2-7; D is perhaps TRBD1 (5 bases). Germline V gives CDR1 SGHAT, CDR2 FQNNGV. Trimming removed 0 bases at V and 5 bases at J, with 14 bases between. There are 15 residues in the CDR3. The CDR3 bases are TGTGCCAGCAGCTTAGAAGGGGCAGGGAACCACGAGCAGTACTTC. This gives the protein CASSLEGAGNHEQYF. The full variable domain, with the rest looked up from reference TRBV11-2 and TRBJ2-7, is EAGVAQSPRYKIIEKRQSVAFWCNPISGHATLYWYQQILGQGPKLLIQFQNNGVVDDSQLPKDRFSAERLKGVDSTLKIQPAKLEDSAVYLCASSLEGAGNHEQYFGPGTRLTVT.

This clone was recorded only once. V is TRBV27 and J is TRBJ2-2; 11 bases agree with TRBD2. V gave up 3 bases and J gave up 0 bases; unmatched junction bases: 6. This CDR3 contains 18 residues. Germline V gene sequence: CDR1 MNHEY, CDR2 SMNVEV (reference sequence). The CDR3 sequence is CASSFGLAGAANTGELFF. Here the CDR3 DNA reads TGTGCCAGCAGTTTCGGACTAGCGGGTGCCGCGAACACCGGGGAGCTGTTTTTT.

The chain carries TRBV7-9 and TRBJ1-2; D unclear. Per the germline V gene, CDR1 is SEHNR and CDR2 is FQNEAQ (reference sequence). Trimming left V 5 bases short and J 7 bases short, with 17 bases between. The CDR3 totals 14 residues. DNA of the CDR3: TGTGCCAGCAGCCCGGACGGGAGCGTGCGTGGCTACACCTTC. Its protein product is CASSPDGSVRGYTF. Full variable domain (outside the CDR3, taken from reference TRBV7-9 and TRBJ1-2): DTGVSQNPRHKITKRGQNVTFRCDPISEHNRLYWYRQTLGQGPEFLTYFQNEAQLEKSRLLSDRFSAERPKGSFSTLEIQRTEQGDSAMYLCASSPDGSVRGYTFGSGTRLTVV.

This chain uses TRBV7-2 with TRBJ2-7; the D is unclear. CDR3 length equals 14 residues. Germline CDR1 is SGHTA and CDR2 is FQGNSA. V was cut by 0 bases and J by 0 bases, with 6 bases left in between. The CDR3 here is CASSLAATSYEQYF. CDR3 coding DNA: TGTGCCAGCAGCTTAGCAGCTACCTCCTACGAGCAGTACTTC.

The chain combines TRBV4-2 with TRBJ2-7, with 14 positions matching TRBD2. The CDR3 contains 18 residues. Germline CDR1 reads LGHNA; CDR2 reads YNFKEQ. Germline trimming cut 0 bases from V and 4 bases from J; bases unmatched to any gene: 8. For the CDR3, the DNA is TGTGCCAGCAGCCAAGAAAGCCCGACTAGCGGGAGGGTATACGAGCAGTACTTC. Protein: CASSQESPTSGRVYEQYF.

The chain is built from TRBV5-1 and TRBJ2-1; weak D call: TRBD1 (6 bases). V was pared by 0 bases and J by 10 bases, with 20 bases between. The CDR3 has 16 amino acids. From germline, CDR1 is SGHRS and CDR2 YFSETQ. CDR3 region: CASSLATGTGLNEQFF. The DNA of the CDR3 is TGCGCCAGCAGCTTGGCCACCGGAACAGGGTTAAACGAGCAGTTCTTC.